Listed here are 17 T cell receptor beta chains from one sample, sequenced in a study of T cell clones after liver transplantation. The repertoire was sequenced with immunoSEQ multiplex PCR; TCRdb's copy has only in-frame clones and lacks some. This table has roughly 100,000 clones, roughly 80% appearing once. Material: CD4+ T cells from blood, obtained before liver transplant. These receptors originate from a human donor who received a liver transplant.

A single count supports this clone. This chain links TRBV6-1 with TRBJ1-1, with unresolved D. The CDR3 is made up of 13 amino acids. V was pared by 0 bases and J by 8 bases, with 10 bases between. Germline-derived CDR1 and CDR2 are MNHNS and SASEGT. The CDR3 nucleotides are TGTGCCAGCAGTGAAGCGCTTACACCCGAAGCTTTCTTT. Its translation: CASSEALTPEAFF.

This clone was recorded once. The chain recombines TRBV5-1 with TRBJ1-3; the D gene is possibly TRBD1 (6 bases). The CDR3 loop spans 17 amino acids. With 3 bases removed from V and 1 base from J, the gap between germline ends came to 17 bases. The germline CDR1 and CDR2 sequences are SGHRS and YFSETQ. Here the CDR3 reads CASSSQPSTGSGNTIYF. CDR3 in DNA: TGCGCCAGCAGCTCCCAGCCCTCGACAGGATCTGGAAACACCATATATTTT.

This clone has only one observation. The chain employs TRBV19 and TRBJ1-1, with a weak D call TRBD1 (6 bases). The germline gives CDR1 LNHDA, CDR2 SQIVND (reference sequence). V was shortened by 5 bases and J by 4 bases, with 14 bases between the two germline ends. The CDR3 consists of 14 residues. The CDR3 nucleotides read TGTGCCAGTAGTGCCGGACGAGGGGGCACTGAAGCTTTCTTT. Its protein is CASSAGRGGTEAFF.

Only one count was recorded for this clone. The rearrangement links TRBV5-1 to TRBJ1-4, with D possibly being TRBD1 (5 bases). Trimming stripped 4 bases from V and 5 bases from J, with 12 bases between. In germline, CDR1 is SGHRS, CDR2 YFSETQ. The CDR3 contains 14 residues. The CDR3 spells CASSAGGGNEKLFF. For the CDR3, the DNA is TGCGCCAGCAGCGCTGGTGGGGGGAATGAAAAACTGTTTTTT.

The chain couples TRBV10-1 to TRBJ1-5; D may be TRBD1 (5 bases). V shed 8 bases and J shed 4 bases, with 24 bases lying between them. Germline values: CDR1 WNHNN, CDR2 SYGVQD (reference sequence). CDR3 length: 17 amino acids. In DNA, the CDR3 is TGCGCCAGCGTGGGGGACGGCCGCTTGAGGGAAAATCAGCCCCAGCATTTT. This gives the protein CASVGDGRLRENQPQHF.

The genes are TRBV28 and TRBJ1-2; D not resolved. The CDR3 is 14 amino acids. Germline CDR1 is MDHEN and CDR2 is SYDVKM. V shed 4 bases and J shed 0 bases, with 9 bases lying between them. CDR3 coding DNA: TGTGCCAGCAGTTCTCCTGGGGCTAACTATGGCTACACCTTC. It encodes CASSSPGANYGYTF.

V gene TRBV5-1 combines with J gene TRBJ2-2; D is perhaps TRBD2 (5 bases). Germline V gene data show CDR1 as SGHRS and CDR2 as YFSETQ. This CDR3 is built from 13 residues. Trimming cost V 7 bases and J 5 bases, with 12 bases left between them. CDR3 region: CASASSGTGELFF. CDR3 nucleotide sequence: TGCGCCAGCGCCTCCTCGGGGACCGGGGAGCTGTTTTTT.

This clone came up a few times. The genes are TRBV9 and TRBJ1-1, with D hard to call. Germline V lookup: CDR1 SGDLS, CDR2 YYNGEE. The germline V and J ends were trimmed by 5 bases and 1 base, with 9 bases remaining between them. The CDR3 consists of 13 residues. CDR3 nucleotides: TGTGCCAGCAGTGTCAGCGCGAACACTGAAGCTTTCTTT. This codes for CASSVSANTEAFF. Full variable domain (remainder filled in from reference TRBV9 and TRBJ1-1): DSGVTQTPKHLITATGQRVTLRCSPRSGDLSVYWYQQSLDQGLQFLIQYYNGEERAKGNILERFSAQQFPDLHSELNLSSLELGDSALYFCASSVSANTEAFFGQGTRLTVV.

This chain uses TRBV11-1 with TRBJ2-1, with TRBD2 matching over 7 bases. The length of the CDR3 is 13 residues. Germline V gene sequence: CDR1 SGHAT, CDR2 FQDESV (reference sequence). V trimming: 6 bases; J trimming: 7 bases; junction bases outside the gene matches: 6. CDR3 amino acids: CASSPGRENEQFF. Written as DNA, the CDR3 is TGTGCCAGCAGTCCTGGGAGGGAGAATGAGCAGTTCTTC. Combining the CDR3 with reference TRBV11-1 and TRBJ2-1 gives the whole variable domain EAEVAQSPRYKITEKSQAVAFWCDPISGHATLYWYRQILGQGPELLVQFQDESVVDDSQLPKDRFSAERLKGVDSTLKIQPAELGDSAMYLCASSPGRENEQFFGPGTRLTVL.

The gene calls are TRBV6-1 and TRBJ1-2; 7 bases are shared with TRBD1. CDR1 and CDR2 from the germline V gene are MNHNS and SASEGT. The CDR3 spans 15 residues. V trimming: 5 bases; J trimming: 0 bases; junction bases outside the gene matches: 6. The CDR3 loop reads CASSIGTVTNYGYTF. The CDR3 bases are TGTGCCAGCAGTATAGGGACAGTGACTAACTATGGCTACACCTTC.

CDR3 nucleotides: TGCGCCAGCAGTCCACAACAGGGAGGTATGGACATTCAGTACTTC. Residues: CASSPQQGGMDIQYF. The chain combines TRBV10-1 with TRBJ2-4; D may match TRBD1 or TRBD2 (6 bases each). The CDR3 sequence is 15 residues long. V was shortened by 5 bases and J by 8 bases, with 19 bases between the two germline ends. Germline loops: CDR1 WNHNN, CDR2 SYGVQD (reference sequence).

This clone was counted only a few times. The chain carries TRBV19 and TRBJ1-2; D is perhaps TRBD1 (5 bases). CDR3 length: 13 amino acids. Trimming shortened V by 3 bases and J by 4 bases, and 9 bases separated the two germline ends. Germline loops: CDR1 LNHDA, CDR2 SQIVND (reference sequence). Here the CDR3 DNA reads TGTGCCAGTAGTATTCAGGGATTCTATGGCTACACCTTC. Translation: CASSIQGFYGYTF.

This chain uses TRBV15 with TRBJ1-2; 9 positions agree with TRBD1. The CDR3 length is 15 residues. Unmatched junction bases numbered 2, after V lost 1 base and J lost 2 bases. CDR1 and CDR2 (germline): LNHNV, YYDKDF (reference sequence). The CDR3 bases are TGTGCCACCAGCAGAGGTGGGACAGGGAACTATGGCTACACCTTC. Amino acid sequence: CATSRGGTGNYGYTF.

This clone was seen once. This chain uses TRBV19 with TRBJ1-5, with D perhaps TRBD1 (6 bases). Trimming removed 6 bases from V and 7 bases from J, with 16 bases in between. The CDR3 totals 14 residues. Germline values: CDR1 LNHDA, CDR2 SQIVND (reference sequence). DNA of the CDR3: TGTGCCAGTAGCCTGACGGGACACAGGCAGCCCCAGCATTTT. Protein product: CASSLTGHRQPQHF.

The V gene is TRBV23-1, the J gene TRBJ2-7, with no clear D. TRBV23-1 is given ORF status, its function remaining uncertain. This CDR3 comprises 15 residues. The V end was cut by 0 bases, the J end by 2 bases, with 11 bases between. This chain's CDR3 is CASSQSFPRTYEQYF. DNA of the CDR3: TGCGCCAGCAGTCAATCGTTTCCCCGAACCTACGAGCAGTACTTC.

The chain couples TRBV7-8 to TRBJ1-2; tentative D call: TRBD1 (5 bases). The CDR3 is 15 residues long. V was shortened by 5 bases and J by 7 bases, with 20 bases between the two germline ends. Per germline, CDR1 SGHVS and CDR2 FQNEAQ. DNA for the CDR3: TGTGCCAGCAGCCTCGACGGGCTGGGGGGTAGTGGCTACACCTTC. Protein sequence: CASSLDGLGGSGYTF.

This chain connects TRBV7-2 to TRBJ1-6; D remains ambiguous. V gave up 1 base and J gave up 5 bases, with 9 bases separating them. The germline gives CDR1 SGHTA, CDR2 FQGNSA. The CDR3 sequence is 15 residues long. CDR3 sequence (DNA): TGTGCCAGCAGCTTAGATAGACGGGATAATTCACCCCTCCACTTT. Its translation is CASSLDRRDNSPLHF.